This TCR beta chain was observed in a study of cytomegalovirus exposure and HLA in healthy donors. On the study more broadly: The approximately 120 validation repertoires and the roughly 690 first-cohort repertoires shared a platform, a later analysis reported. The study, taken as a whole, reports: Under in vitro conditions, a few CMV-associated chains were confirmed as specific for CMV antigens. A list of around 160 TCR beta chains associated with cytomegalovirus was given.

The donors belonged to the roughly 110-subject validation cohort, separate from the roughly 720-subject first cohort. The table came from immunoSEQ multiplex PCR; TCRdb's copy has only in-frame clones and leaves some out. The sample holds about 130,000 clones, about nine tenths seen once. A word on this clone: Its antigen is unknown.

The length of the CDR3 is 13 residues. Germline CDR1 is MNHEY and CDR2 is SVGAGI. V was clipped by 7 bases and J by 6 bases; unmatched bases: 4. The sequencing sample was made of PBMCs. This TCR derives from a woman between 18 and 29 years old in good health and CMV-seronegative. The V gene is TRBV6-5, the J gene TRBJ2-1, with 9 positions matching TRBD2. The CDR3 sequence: CASTRGLANEQFF. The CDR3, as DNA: TGTGCCAGCACACGGGGACTAGCCAATGAGCAGTTCTTC.